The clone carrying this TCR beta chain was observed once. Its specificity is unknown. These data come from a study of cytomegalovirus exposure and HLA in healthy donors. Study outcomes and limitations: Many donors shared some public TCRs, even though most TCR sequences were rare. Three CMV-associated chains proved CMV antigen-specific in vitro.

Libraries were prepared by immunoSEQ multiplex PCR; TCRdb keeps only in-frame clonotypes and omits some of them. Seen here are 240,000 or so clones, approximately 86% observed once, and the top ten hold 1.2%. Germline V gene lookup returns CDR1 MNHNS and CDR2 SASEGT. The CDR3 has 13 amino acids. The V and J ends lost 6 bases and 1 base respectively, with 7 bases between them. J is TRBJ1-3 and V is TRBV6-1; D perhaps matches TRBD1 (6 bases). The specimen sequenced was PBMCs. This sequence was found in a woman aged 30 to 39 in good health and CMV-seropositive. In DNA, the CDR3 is TGTGCCAGCAGGGGGGCTTCTGGAAACACCATATATTTT. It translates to CASRGASGNTIYF.